These 20 T cell receptor beta chains were all obtained from the same sample, sequenced in a study of long-term antiretroviral therapy in people with HIV (dated by TCRdb to 2021 to 2024). The immunoSEQ hsTCRB v3.0 assay was used at survey level resolution for TRB variable region sequencing. The table was pulled from immuneACCESS by TCRdb, which kept in-frame rearrangements only. Such tables lose some clones; where checked, under half of the loss comes from unresolved V genes, and the rest has no known cause. Within this sample are about 29,000 clones, with around 86% of them counted one time only. The ten largest clones capture about 15% of the sample. The source material was unsorted PBMCs, sampled 2.9 years after starting antiretroviral therapy. The receptor source for this set is a man in his fifties with HIV.

This sequence joins TRBV27 and TRBJ1-2; 8 bases are shared with TRBD1. The CDR3 sequence is 16 residues long. CDR1 is MNHEY and CDR2 is SMNVEV in the germline V gene (reference sequence). V gave up 2 bases and J gave up 8 bases; unmatched junction bases: 13. The CDR3 here is CASSLRDGGQEGGYTF. CDR3 sequence (DNA): TGTGCCAGCAGTTTACGGGACGGGGGACAGGAGGGAGGCTACACCTTC.

V usage is TRBV18 and J usage is TRBJ2-5, with 12 bases that match TRBD2. V trimming: 1 base; J trimming: 5 bases; junction bases outside the gene matches: 2. The CDR3 spans 15 residues. Germline V gene sequence: CDR1 KGHSH, CDR2 LQKENI. In DNA, the CDR3 is TGTGCCAGCTCACCACGGACTAGCGGGGTGGAGACCCAGTACTTC. It is translated as CASSPRTSGVETQYF.

On this clone itself: Relative to the germline gene, one junction end is altered; a read error may explain this. The chain combines TRBV7-9 with TRBJ2-7; D not certain. CDR1 SEHNR and CDR2 FQNEAQ come from the germline V gene (reference sequence). This CDR3 is built from 16 residues. The CDR3 nucleotides read TGCGCCAGCAGCCAAGATTGGAAATTGGGTCCCTACGAGCAGTACTTC. Translating gives CASSQDWKLGPYEQYF.

The V call is TRBV6-5, the J call TRBJ1-2, with D possibly TRBD1 on 5 matching bases. Deletions cut 0 bases from V and 3 bases from J, with 14 bases between. This CDR3 has 16 amino acids. Looked up from germline, CDR1 is MNHEY and CDR2 is SVGAGI. CDR3 protein: CASSYSIRGGYYGYTF. CDR3 DNA: TGTGCCAGCAGTTACTCGATTAGGGGCGGATACTATGGCTACACCTTC.

This chain joins TRBV7-9 and TRBJ1-5; 8 nucleotides line up with TRBD1. Trimming at V came to 4 bases and at J to 4 bases, leaving 9 bases not matched to a gene. The CDR3 contains 16 residues. Per the germline V gene, CDR1 is SEHNR and CDR2 is FQNEAQ (reference sequence). The chain's CDR3 is CASSSGPDRANQPQHF. The CDR3 DNA sequence: TGTGCCAGCAGCTCAGGACCGGACAGGGCAAATCAGCCCCAGCATTTT.

V is TRBV5-6 and J is TRBJ1-3, with 8 bases identical to TRBD1. CDR1 and CDR2 from the germline V gene are SGHDT and YYEEEE. Trimming took 2 bases from V and 2 from J; bases not matched to a gene: 6. The CDR3 is made up of 16 amino acids. CDR3 residues: CASSFGTGFTGNTIYF. The CDR3 bases are TGTGCCAGCAGCTTTGGGACAGGCTTTACTGGAAACACCATATATTTT. Full variable domain (rest looked up from reference TRBV5-6 and TRBJ1-3): DAGVTQSPTHLIKTRGQQVTLRCSPKSGHDTVSWYQQALGQGPQFIFQYYEEEERQRGNFPDRFSGHQFPNYSSELNVNALLLGDSALYLCASSFGTGFTGNTIYFGEGSWLTVV.

This clone was picked up a small number of times. The CDR3 bases are TGTGCCAGCAGCTCGGGGGGTGAGGGTGGCTACACCTTC. Protein: CASSSGGEGGYTF. The chain joins TRBV5-4 to TRBJ1-2, with a tentative D call TRBD1 (5 bases). CDR1 is SGHNT, CDR2 YYREEE, per germline (reference sequence). The CDR3 totals 13 residues. V was shortened by 3 bases and J by 7 bases, with 13 bases between the two germline ends.

CDR3 DNA: TGCAGCGTTGCCCCCGGAGGGGATTATGGCTACACCTTC. Its protein is CSVAPGGDYGYTF. The chain joins TRBV29-1 to TRBJ1-2, with a weak D call TRBD1 (5 bases). The CDR3 has 13 amino acids. From germline, CDR1 is SQVTM and CDR2 ANQGSEA. V was cut by 4 bases and J by 5 bases, with 14 bases left in between.

The chain employs TRBV6-6 and TRBJ2-4; 7 bases fit TRBD2. The CDR3 extends over 15 amino acids. J gave up 2 bases and V 6 bases, and 7 bases lay outside the gene matches. Germline loops: CDR1 MNHNY, CDR2 SVGAGI (reference sequence). CDR3 protein: CASRPGGGTKNIQYF. The CDR3 nucleotides read TGTGCCAGCAGACCGGGCGGGGGTACCAAAAACATTCAGTACTTC.

The chain's CDR3 is CASRRTSGDGYEQYF. DNA for the CDR3: TGTGCCAGCAGACGGACTAGCGGGGACGGCTACGAGCAGTACTTC. The V and J genes are TRBV27 and TRBJ2-7; TRBD2 matches 12 bases. The germline V gene encodes CDR1 MNHEY and CDR2 SMNVEV (reference sequence). With V trimmed by 6 bases and J by 3 bases, 6 bases remained unmatched. CDR3 length equals 15 residues.

V and J are TRBV7-9 and TRBJ1-1; 8 nucleotides match TRBD1. V gave up 6 bases and J gave up 4 bases; unmatched junction bases: 7. Germline CDR1 SEHNR, CDR2 FQNEAQ (reference sequence). The CDR3 sequence is 14 residues long. The CDR3 sequence is CASRSQGGGTEAFF. CDR3 coding DNA: TGTGCCAGCAGATCACAGGGGGGGGGCACTGAAGCTTTCTTT.

The rearrangement uses TRBV5-1 and TRBJ2-5, with 8 bases aligning to TRBD2. The CDR3 is 15 amino acids. CDR1 and CDR2 from the germline V gene are SGHRS and YFSETQ. The V segment lost 1 base and the J segment 5 bases; nucleotides outside the gene matches: 7. The DNA for the CDR3 is TGCGCCAGCAGCTTGTTGACTAGCGAGGGGGAGACCCAGTACTTC. Protein: CASSLLTSEGETQYF.

J is TRBJ2-5 and V is TRBV2, with D possibly matching TRBD2 (6 bases). The V end was cut by 10 bases, the J end by 3 bases, with 12 bases between. The CDR3 sequence is 12 residues long. Germline CDR1 is SNHLY and CDR2 is FYNNEI. The CDR3 bases are TGTGCCACCCGCGGGGCGAAAGAGACCCAGTACTTC. It translates to CATRGAKETQYF.

The CDR3 DNA follows: TGTGCCAGCAGCCCGGGATCAGGCGCCTACGAGCAGTACTTC. This translates into CASSPGSGAYEQYF. This chain links TRBV6-5 with TRBJ2-7; a weak D match, TRBD2 (5 bases). The V end lost 6 bases, the J end lost 2 bases, and 14 bases lay between the germline ends. Looked up from germline, CDR1 is MNHEY and CDR2 is SVGAGI. The CDR3 is 14 residues long.

This chain connects TRBV10-3 to TRBJ2-7; TRBD2 matches 7 bases. The germline CDR1 and CDR2 sequences are ENHRY and SYGVKD. J lost 0 bases, V lost 6 bases, and 5 bases had no gene match. The CDR3 spans 14 residues. The CDR3, as DNA: TGTGCCATCAGCCTGGGGGGGTCCTCCTACGAGCAGTACTTC. Residues: CAISLGGSSYEQYF.

Notes on this clone: This is likely a read error, given that the CDR3 carries no conserved phenylalanine or tryptophan at its end. No DNA is shown, since the ends of the CDR3 on it are uncertain; the CDR3 is the one TCRdb lists. The J gene is TRBJ1-4, the V gene TRBV6-5. With termini counted, the CDR3 has 10 amino acids. CDR1 and CDR2 from the germline V gene are MNHEY and SVGAGI. CDR3 amino acids: CPTLVEGNCL.

V usage is TRBV28 and J usage is TRBJ2-2, with a tentative D call TRBD2 (7 bases). Per the germline V gene, CDR1 is MDHEN and CDR2 is SYDVKM. Trimming shortened V by 6 bases and J by 1 base, and 15 bases separated the two germline ends. CDR3 length: 16 residues. The DNA for the CDR3 is TGTGCCAGCAGACGAGGGGGGGAGCTGAACACCGGGGAGCTGTTTTTT. Its protein product is CASRRGGELNTGELFF.

The chain couples TRBV4-1 to TRBJ2-2; D possibly uses TRBD1 or TRBD2 (5 bases each). CDR3 length: 17 residues. Trimming removed 4 bases at V and 1 base at J, with 16 bases between. Germline lookup yields CDR1 MGHRA and CDR2 YSYEKL. The CDR3 loop reads CASSRGATQENTGELFF. The CDR3 bases are TGCGCCAGCAGCCGAGGGGCCACCCAAGAGAACACCGGGGAGCTGTTTTTT.

The CDR3 spells CASSLRGGNQPQHF. The CDR3 DNA follows: TGCGCCAGCAGTCTTAGAGGGGGCAATCAGCCCCAGCATTTT. The chain has TRBV23-1 and TRBJ1-5; D may be TRBD1 (5 bases). TRBV23-1 is labeled an ORF, and its function is uncertain. CDR3 length: 14 amino acids. V was clipped by 4 bases and J by 2 bases, with 9 bases between them.

The CDR3 is CASSQDPFATGSYNEQFF. The CDR3 DNA reads as TGCGCCAGCAGCCAAGATCCGTTTGCAACAGGGTCCTACAATGAGCAGTTCTTC. The chain is built from TRBV4-3 and TRBJ2-1; possibly TRBD1 for D (6 bases). Trimming removed 0 bases from V and 1 base from J, with 16 bases in between. Germline V gene data show CDR1 as LGHNA and CDR2 as YSLEER. The CDR3 sequence is 18 residues long.